Shown below are 2 T cell receptor beta chains from a single sample sequenced in a study of shared clonotypes between healthy human individuals. Libraries were prepared by immunoSEQ multiplex PCR; TCRdb keeps only in-frame clonotypes and omits some of them. The table includes around 2.1 million clones, approximately 94% detected once. What was sequenced was naive CD4+ T cells sorted from blood. Described subset: CD45RA+ positively selected. The receptor source for this set is a man between 18 and 35 years old in good health.

The V call is TRBV6-4, the J call TRBJ1-2; D unclear. The germline CDR1 and CDR2 sequences are MRHNA and SNTAGT. CDR3 size: 12 residues. V was shortened by 0 bases and J by 3 bases, with 2 bases between the two germline ends. CDR3 sequence: CASSDSHYGYTF. In nucleotides, the CDR3 is TGTGCCAGCAGTGACTCGCACTATGGCTACACCTTC.

The CDR3 coding sequence is TGCGCCAGCAGTCGGGACTACCAAACGCAGTATTTT. Amino acid sequence: CASSRDYQTQYF. The chain links TRBV10-2 to TRBJ2-3, with 7 bases that match TRBD2. The CDR3 covers 12 residues. Germline loops: CDR1 WSHSY, CDR2 SAAADI. V was clipped by 5 bases and J by 9 bases; unmatched bases: 5.